Presented here are 20 T cell receptor beta chains from one specimen sequenced in a study of cytomegalovirus exposure and HLA in healthy donors. The PCR made use of 60 Vbeta and 13 Jbeta primers. Assay used: immunoSEQ multiplex PCR; TCRdb lists only in-frame clones, some missing. The table includes approximately 90,000 clones, under 80% detected once. Sequenced material: PBMCs. The source of these receptors is a male donor in good health and CMV-seronegative.

The chain uses TRBV28 and TRBJ2-7, with 7 nucleotides matching TRBD1. Germline V CDR1 and CDR2: MDHEN, SYDVKM. The CDR3 loop spans 16 amino acids. Germline trimming cut 5 bases from V and 2 bases from J; bases unmatched to any gene: 12. The CDR3 nucleotides are TGTGCCAGCAGTCGATACTCCGGGGACAGACCCTACGAGCAGTACTTC. This sequence encodes CASSRYSGDRPYEQYF.

The chain links TRBV7-6 to TRBJ2-1; D is ambiguous. The CDR3 runs to 15 residues. Germline loops: CDR1 SGHVS, CDR2 FNYEAQ. V lost 2 bases to trimming and J lost 0 bases, with 8 bases between them. The CDR3 loop reads CASSLSRSSYNEQFF. The CDR3 DNA reads TGTGCCAGCAGCTTAAGCCGGAGCTCCTACAATGAGCAGTTCTTC.

V and J are TRBV11-3 and TRBJ1-2; 7 bases align to TRBD1. The ends lost 7 bases at V and 2 bases at J; junction bases unmatched: 7. This CDR3 contains 14 residues. Looked up from germline, CDR1 is SGHNT and CDR2 is YENEEA. The CDR3 region has the DNA TGTGCCAGCACCACTAAACAGGGGAACTATGGCTACACCTTC. This translates into CASTTKQGNYGYTF.

This clone was observed a few times. The chain joins TRBV6-1 to TRBJ1-4; D is uncertain. Germline loops: CDR1 MNHNS, CDR2 SASEGT. Deletions cut 3 bases from V and 2 bases from J, with 10 bases between. The CDR3 spans 15 residues. The chain's CDR3 is CASSERGSTNEKLFF. The DNA of the CDR3 is TGTGCCAGCAGTGAGCGGGGATCGACTAATGAAAAACTGTTTTTT.

This chain uses TRBV10-1 with TRBJ1-1, with D hard to call. Germline V gene lookup returns CDR1 WNHNN and CDR2 SYGVQD (reference sequence). This CDR3 is 14 amino acids long. V lost 6 bases to trimming and J lost 3 bases, with 14 bases between them. CDR3 sequence: CASRISTLDTEAFF. In DNA form, the CDR3 reads TGCGCCAGCAGAATATCTACCCTGGACACTGAAGCTTTCTTT.

This clone has just one count. The chain combines TRBV30 with TRBJ1-1, with 7 bases lining up with TRBD1. CDR1 is GTSNPN and CDR2 is SVGIG in the germline V gene (reference sequence). Trimming at V came to 1 base and at J to 9 bases, leaving 5 bases not matched to a gene. CDR3 length equals 12 residues. CDR3 region: CAWSAGQLQAFF. CDR3 bases: TGTGCCTGGAGTGCGGGACAGTTGCAAGCTTTCTTT.

The chain links TRBV11-2 to TRBJ1-1; D is possibly TRBD1 (5 bases). Germline V gene data show CDR1 as SGHAT and CDR2 as FQNNGV. The ends were cut back, 1 base at V and 3 bases at J, with 15 bases in the middle. This CDR3 has 16 amino acids. CDR3 protein: CASSLGRGGGDTEAFF. The CDR3 DNA is TGTGCCAGCAGCTTAGGGCGGGGCGGTGGGGACACTGAAGCTTTCTTT.

The J gene is TRBJ2-7, the V gene TRBV6-1, with D hard to call. The length of the CDR3 is 17 residues. The ends were cut back, 0 bases at V and 0 bases at J, with 15 bases in the middle. From germline, CDR1 is MNHNS and CDR2 SASEGT. The CDR3 DNA sequence: TGTGCCAGCAGTGAAGCGCATTACAGTGTTAGCTCCTACGAGCAGTACTTC. Its translation is CASSEAHYSVSSYEQYF.

This clone appeared a few times. The V call is TRBV5-4, the J call TRBJ2-7, with TRBD2 matching over 7 bases. This CDR3 comprises 14 residues. Germline V CDR1 and CDR2: SGHNT, YYREEE (reference sequence). Unmatched junction bases numbered 8, after V lost 3 bases and J lost 5 bases. The CDR3 DNA sequence: TGTGCCAGCAGCTCCCGGACTAGGAGGGACGAGCAGTACTTC. Protein sequence: CASSSRTRRDEQYF.

The chain recombines TRBV19 with TRBJ2-2, with TRBD1 matching 8 bases. This CDR3 contains 16 residues. Per the germline V gene, CDR1 is LNHDA and CDR2 is SQIVND (reference sequence). J gave up 4 bases and V 4 bases, and 8 bases lay outside the gene matches. This CDR3 is CASSRRDRGPTGELFF. CDR3 bases: TGTGCCAGTAGTAGAAGAGACAGGGGTCCCACCGGGGAGCTGTTTTTT.

The chain recombines TRBV19 with TRBJ1-2; maybe TRBD1 (6 bases). The CDR3 runs to 12 residues. Trimming cost V 7 bases and J 5 bases, with 11 bases left between them. Germline V gives CDR1 LNHDA, CDR2 SQIVND (reference sequence). The CDR3 nucleotides are TGTGCCAGTACCACAGGGTCTTATGGCTACACCTTC. Its protein product is CASTTGSYGYTF.

The chain couples TRBV6-1 to TRBJ1-2; D remains unclear. Germline CDR1 MNHNS, CDR2 SASEGT. The CDR3 has 14 amino acids. V lost 1 base and J 5 bases, leaving 11 bases between the germline ends. This CDR3 is CASSEGKGRYGYTF. CDR3 coding DNA: TGTGCCAGCAGTGAAGGCAAAGGGAGGTATGGCTACACCTTC.

J is TRBJ2-7 and V is TRBV2; weak D call: TRBD2 (6 bases). The CDR3 is 12 residues long. V shed 8 bases and J shed 2 bases, with 10 bases lying between them. Germline-derived CDR1 and CDR2 are SNHLY and FYNNEI. The DNA for the CDR3 is TGTGCCAGCGGGGGGTCCACCTACGAGCAGTACTTC. Amino acid sequence: CASGGSTYEQYF.

The genes are TRBV23-1 and TRBJ1-1; perhaps TRBD1 as D (6 bases). TRBV23-1 is sorted into the ORF group, with uncertain function. This CDR3 is built from 15 residues. V lost 0 bases to trimming and J lost 7 bases, with 15 bases between them. Written as DNA, the CDR3 is TGCGCCAGCAGTCAATCGGGATCAGGGGTGGGTGAAGCTTTCTTT. It codes for CASSQSGSGVGEAFF.

This clone was counted a few times. V gene TRBV10-3 combines with J gene TRBJ2-7, with no clear D. The germline V gene has CDR1 ENHRY and CDR2 SYGVKD. The CDR3 spans 13 residues. Trimming stripped 2 bases from V and 4 bases from J, with 9 bases between. The CDR3 is CAISEPPIYEQYF. The CDR3 DNA reads TGTGCCATCAGTGAGCCCCCCATTTACGAGCAGTACTTC.

The chain links TRBV7-7 to TRBJ2-2; TRBD1 matches at 8 bases. The CDR3 runs to 15 residues. CDR1 SSHAT and CDR2 FNYEAQ come from the germline V gene (reference sequence). Trimming took 4 bases from V and 4 from J; bases not matched to a gene: 5. The chain's CDR3 is CASSSTGVGTGELFF. In nucleotides, the CDR3 is TGTGCCAGCAGCTCGACAGGGGTCGGCACCGGGGAGCTGTTTTTT.

The chain carries TRBV28 and TRBJ1-1; 7 bases fit TRBD1. The CDR3 covers 14 residues. CDR1 and CDR2 from the germline V gene are MDHEN and SYDVKM. The V gene end was trimmed by 8 bases and the J gene end by 3 bases; junction bases not matched to a gene: 9. CDR3 loop: CASGLQGQDTEAFF. In nucleotides, the CDR3 is TGTGCCAGCGGCTTACAGGGGCAGGACACTGAAGCTTTCTTT.

As to this clone: At one end the junction does not follow the germline gene, possibly because of a read error. V usage is TRBV27 and J usage is TRBJ2-6; the match to TRBD1 covers 10 bases. The CDR3 has 20 amino acids. From germline, CDR1 is MNHEY and CDR2 SMNVEV (reference sequence). CDR3 residues: CASSQILTGGMISGANGLTF. CDR3 nucleotide sequence: TGTGCCAGCAGCCAGATTCTGACAGGGGGCATGATAAGTGGGGCCAACGGCCTGACTTTC. Looking up the rest from reference TRBV27 and TRBJ2-6 gives the full variable domain: EAQVTQNPRYLITVTGKKLTVTCSQNMNHEYMSWYRQDPGLGLRQIYYSMNVEVTDKGDVPEGYKVSRKEKRNFPLILESPSPNQTSLYFCASSQILTGGMISGANGLTFGAGSRLTVL.

V and J are TRBV11-3 and TRBJ1-5; TRBD1 aligns across 7 bases. This CDR3 spans 14 amino acids. J gave up 2 bases and V 3 bases, and 1 base lay outside the gene matches. Germline CDR1 SGHNT, CDR2 YENEEA. Written as DNA, the CDR3 is TGTGCCAGCAGCTTGGGGACAGGCAATCAGCCCCAGCATTTT. This translates into CASSLGTGNQPQHF.

This clone was seen more than once but under ten times. This chain uses TRBV10-1 with TRBJ1-1; D is ambiguous. Looked up from germline, CDR1 is WNHNN and CDR2 is SYGVQD (reference sequence). The V end lost 2 bases, the J end lost 4 bases, and 8 bases lay between the germline ends. The CDR3 consists of 13 residues. CDR3 sequence: CASSEGQATEAFF. CDR3 DNA: TGCGCCAGCAGTGAGGGGCAGGCCACTGAAGCTTTCTTT.